This TCR beta chain was sequenced for a study of cytomegalovirus exposure and HLA in healthy donors. Germline CDR1 and CDR2: SGHNT and YYREEE (reference sequence). The V end was cut by 4 bases, the J end by 3 bases, with 14 bases between. The CDR3 extends over 14 amino acids. PCR employed 60 Vbeta and 13 Jbeta primers. TCRdb keeps only in-frame clones here, not all; method: immunoSEQ multiplex PCR. Here the sample spans about 130,000 clones, 60% to 85% being singletons. The sample comprised PBMCs. The chain joins TRBV5-4 to TRBJ2-7; tentative D call: TRBD2 (5 bases). This sequence was found in a man younger than 40 in good health and CMV-seronegative. This chain's CDR3 is CASSSSGILYEQYF. The CDR3, as DNA: TGTGCCAGCAGCAGTTCCGGGATACTCTACGAGCAGTACTTC. Complete variable domain (other parts from reference TRBV5-4 and TRBJ2-7): ETGVTQSPTHLIKTRGQQVTLRCSSQSGHNTVSWYQQALGQGPQFIFQYYREEENGRGNFPPRFSGLQFPNYSSELNVNALELDDSALYLCASSSSGILYEQYFGPGTRLTVT.